This T cell receptor beta chain was obtained from a study of T cells in Graves' hyperthyroidism and ophthalmopathy. Researchers took RNA transcripts and amplified the TCR beta CDR3 regions from them. With the HTBI primer set, the TCR CDR3 went through a first round of RT-PCR. MiXCR, run by TCRdb on the multiplex PCR reads, gives a single entry per CDR3 protein. The sample carries hundreds of thousands of distinct CDR3 sequences, around 25% recorded once. V was trimmed by 5 bases and J by 6 bases, leaving 19 bases between them. Germline assignment: CDR1 SQVTM and CDR2 ANQGSEA. CDR3 length: 15 amino acids.

V and J are TRBV29-1 and TRBJ2-2, with D possibly TRBD1 on 6 matching bases. The specimen was blood. The receptor comes from a man aged 50 to 60 with Graves' hyperthyroidism. CDR3: CSVSNRDTRAGELFF. As DNA, the CDR3 is TGCAGCGTTAGTAACAGGGATACCCGAGCCGGGGAGCTGTTTTTT.